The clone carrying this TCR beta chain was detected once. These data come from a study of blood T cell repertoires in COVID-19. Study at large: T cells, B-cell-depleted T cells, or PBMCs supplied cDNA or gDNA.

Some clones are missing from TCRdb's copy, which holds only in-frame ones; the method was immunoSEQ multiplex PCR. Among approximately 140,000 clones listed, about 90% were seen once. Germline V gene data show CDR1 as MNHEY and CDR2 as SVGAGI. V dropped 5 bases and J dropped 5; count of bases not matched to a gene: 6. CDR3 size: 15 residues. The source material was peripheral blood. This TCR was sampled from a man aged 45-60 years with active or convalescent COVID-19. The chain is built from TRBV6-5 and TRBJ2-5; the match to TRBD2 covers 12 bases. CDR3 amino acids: CASSRLAGAQETQYF. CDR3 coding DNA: TGTGCCAGCAGTCGACTAGCGGGAGCGCAGGAGACCCAGTACTTC.